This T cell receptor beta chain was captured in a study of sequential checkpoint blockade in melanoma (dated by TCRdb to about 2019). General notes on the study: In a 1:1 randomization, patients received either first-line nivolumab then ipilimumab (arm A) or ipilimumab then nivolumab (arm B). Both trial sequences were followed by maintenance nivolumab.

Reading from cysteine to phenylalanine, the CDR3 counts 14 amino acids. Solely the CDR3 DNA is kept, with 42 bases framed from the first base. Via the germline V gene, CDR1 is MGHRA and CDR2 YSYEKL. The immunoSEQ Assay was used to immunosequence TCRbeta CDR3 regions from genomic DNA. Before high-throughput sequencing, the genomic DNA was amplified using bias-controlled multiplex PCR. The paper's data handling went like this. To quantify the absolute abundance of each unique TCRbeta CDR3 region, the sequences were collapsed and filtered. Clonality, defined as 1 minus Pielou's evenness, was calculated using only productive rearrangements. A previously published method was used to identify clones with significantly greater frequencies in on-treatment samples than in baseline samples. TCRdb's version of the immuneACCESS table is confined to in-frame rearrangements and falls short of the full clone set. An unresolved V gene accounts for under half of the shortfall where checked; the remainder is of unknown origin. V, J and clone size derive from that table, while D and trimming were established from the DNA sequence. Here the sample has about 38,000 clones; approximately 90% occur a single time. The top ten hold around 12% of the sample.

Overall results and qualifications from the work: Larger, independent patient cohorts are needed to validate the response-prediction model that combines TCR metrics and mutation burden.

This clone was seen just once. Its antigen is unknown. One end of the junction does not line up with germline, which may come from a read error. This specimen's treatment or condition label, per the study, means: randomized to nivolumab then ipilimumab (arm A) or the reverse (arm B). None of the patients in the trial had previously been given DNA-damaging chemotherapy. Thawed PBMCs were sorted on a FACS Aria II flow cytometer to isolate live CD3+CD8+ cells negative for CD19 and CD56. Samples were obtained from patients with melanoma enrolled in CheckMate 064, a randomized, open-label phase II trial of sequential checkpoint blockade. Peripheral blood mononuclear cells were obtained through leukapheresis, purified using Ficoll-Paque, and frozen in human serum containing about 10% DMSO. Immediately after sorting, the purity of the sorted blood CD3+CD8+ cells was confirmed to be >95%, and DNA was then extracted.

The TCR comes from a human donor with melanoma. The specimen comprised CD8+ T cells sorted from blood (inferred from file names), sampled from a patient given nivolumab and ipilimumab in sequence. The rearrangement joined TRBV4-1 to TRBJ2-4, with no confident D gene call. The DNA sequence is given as TGCACCAGCAGCCAAGGCCACGGCAAAAACATTCAGTACTTC. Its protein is CTSSQGHGKNIQYF.